This TCR beta chain came from a study of monozygotic twins with inflammatory bowel disease. CDR1 is MNHEY and CDR2 is SMNVEV in the germline V gene (reference sequence). This CDR3 has 14 amino acids. Overall study results and limits: For IBD patients, clonotypes shared with others were fewer than for healthy twins, especially with disease activity.

Comment on this clonotype: The antigen remains unidentified.

Per donor there was one draw, yielding a blood sample of over 2 ml. TCRdb reprocessed the 5' RACE reads and stores each CDR3 protein as one record, lacking DNA. The data show 300,000 to 350,000 distinct CDR3 sequences, and the top ten clones hold 2% to 2.5%. The sequenced sample consisted of blood. The J gene is TRBJ1-2, the V gene TRBV27; the D gene TCRdb calls, TRBD1, cannot be checked with no DNA. This TCR came from a human donor with ulcerative colitis or Crohn's disease, or a healthy co-twin of an affected twin (not recorded which). The chain's CDR3 is CASSLGRERYGYTF.